The 27 T cell receptor beta chains below come from one sample, sequenced in a study of OX40 agonist ivuxolimab in advanced cancers. TCRdb's copy holds only in-frame clones and misses some; the assay was immunoSEQ multiplex PCR. The sample holds 65,000 to 100,000 clones, less than 95% seen once. This sample comprised CD4+ or CD8+ T cells sorted from blood, obtained in a trial of the OX40 agonist ivuxolimab. Receptor source: an adult with an advanced solid tumor such as melanoma, head and neck, liver or kidney cancer.

J is TRBJ2-5 and V is TRBV4-2; TRBD2 matches 10 bases. Germline CDR1 and CDR2: LGHNA and YNFKEQ. The CDR3 is made up of 17 amino acids. With 2 bases clipped from V and 2 bases from J, the junction kept 8 bases outside the gene matches. The CDR3, as DNA: TGTGCCAGCAGCCAATCAAGCTGGACTAGCGGACAAGAGACCCAGTACTTC. This sequence encodes CASSQSSWTSGQETQYF.

The CDR3 DNA reads TGTGCCAGCAGCGGCGGACAGAGCTACGAGCAGTACTTC. Encoded protein: CASSGGQSYEQYF. The chain combines TRBV7-3 with TRBJ2-7, with D perhaps TRBD1 (6 bases). The V gene lost 5 bases and the J gene lost 3 bases, with 11 bases spanning the gap. Per germline, CDR1 SGHTA and CDR2 FQGTGA. This CDR3 spans 13 amino acids.

The rearrangement links TRBV2 to TRBJ2-7, with 8 bases fitting TRBD2. This CDR3 comprises 15 residues. Trimming removed 6 bases from V and 1 base from J; junction bases left unmatched: 8. In germline, CDR1 is SNHLY, CDR2 FYNNEI. The CDR3 DNA follows: TGTGCCAGCAGCGAACCAGCGGGGGTTTCCTACGAGCAGTACGTC. Translated, it gives CASSEPAGVSYEQYV.

The chain couples TRBV28 to TRBJ1-4, with TRBD1 matching 9 bases. Trimming took 4 bases from V and 8 from J; bases not matched to a gene: 8. CDR3 length: 15 amino acids. Germline CDR1 is MDHEN and CDR2 is SYDVKM. Here the CDR3 reads CASSSLLDRGEKLFF. In DNA form, the CDR3 reads TGTGCCAGCAGTTCCTTATTGGACAGGGGCGAAAAACTGTTTTTT.

The chain employs TRBV6-1 and TRBJ1-5; maybe TRBD1 (6 bases). Looked up from germline, CDR1 is MNHNS and CDR2 is SASEGT. The CDR3 sequence is 15 residues long. Trimming removed 4 bases at V and 5 bases at J, with 15 bases between. CDR3 DNA sequence: TGTGCCAGCAGTGCCCACTCGGGGGCGGATCAGCCCCAGCATTTT. This encodes CASSAHSGADQPQHF.

The chain is built from TRBV6-1 and TRBJ1-2, with D possibly matching TRBD1 (5 bases). Trimming left V 8 bases short and J 1 base short, with 17 bases between. The CDR3 consists of 15 residues. Germline-derived CDR1 and CDR2 are MNHNS and SASEGT. DNA of the CDR3: TGTGCCAGCGAAGGCAGGGCCTTCCTTAACTATGGCTACACCTTC. Protein sequence: CASEGRAFLNYGYTF.

This chain joins TRBV6-5 and TRBJ2-3; D gene unclear. The CDR3 is 12 amino acids. V lost 2 bases and J lost 6, with 6 bases in between. CDR1 and CDR2 (germline): MNHEY, SVGAGI. The CDR3 loop is CASSYGRDTQYF. The CDR3 nucleotides are TGTGCCAGCAGTTACGGGCGTGATACGCAGTATTTT.

This chain links TRBV29-1 with TRBJ1-1; 7 bases agree with TRBD1. V lost 6 bases to trimming and J lost 4 bases; unmatched junction nucleotides: 8. The CDR3 has 13 residues. The germline V gene encodes CDR1 SQVTM and CDR2 ANQGSEA. For the CDR3, the DNA is TGCAGCGTCGACAGGGATGGCGGCACTGAAGCTTTCTTT. It yields the protein CSVDRDGGTEAFF.

This clone has only a few counts. This sequence joins TRBV30 and TRBJ1-1; D is uncertain. The CDR3 covers 11 residues. Germline values: CDR1 GTSNPN, CDR2 SVGIG (reference sequence). With 0 bases removed from V and 10 bases from J, the gap between germline ends came to 9 bases. CDR3 loop: CAWSVSRAAFF. The CDR3 region has the DNA TGTGCCTGGAGTGTGAGCCGGGCAGCTTTCTTT. The full variable domain, with the rest looked up from reference TRBV30 and TRBJ1-1, is SQTIHQWPATLVQPVGSPLSLECTVEGTSNPNLYWYRQAAGRGLQLLFYSVGIGQISSEVPQNLSASRPQDRQFILSSKKLLLSDSGFYLCAWSVSRAAFFGQGTRLTVV.

This chain joins TRBV18 and TRBJ1-2, with D perhaps matching TRBD1 (5 bases). The CDR3 sequence is 12 residues long. The V gene lost 5 bases and the J gene lost 3 bases, with 7 bases spanning the gap. The germline V gene has CDR1 KGHSH and CDR2 LQKENI. CDR3 in DNA: TGTGCCAGCTCAATGACAGACTATGGCTACACCTTC. This codes for CASSMTDYGYTF.

The gene calls are TRBV5-1 and TRBJ1-6; a possible D gene is TRBD1 (6 bases). There are 17 residues in the CDR3. The V gene lost 3 bases and the J gene lost 4 bases, with 17 bases spanning the gap. Germline CDR1 SGHRS, CDR2 YFSETQ. CDR3: CASSSYEDSLYNSPLHF. CDR3 coding DNA: TGCGCCAGCAGCTCCTACGAGGACAGTCTTTATAATTCACCCCTCCACTTT.

The CDR3 coding sequence is TGCGCCAGCAGCCCGGGACAGGACTACAATGAGCAGTTCTTC. Amino acids: CASSPGQDYNEQFF. V is TRBV5-1 and J is TRBJ2-1; TRBD1 agrees at 8 bases. Germline V gives CDR1 SGHRS, CDR2 YFSETQ. J was trimmed by 3 bases and V by 4 bases; bases with no gene match: 3. This CDR3 comprises 14 residues.

The chain carries TRBV19 and TRBJ2-3; no firm D call. This CDR3 comprises 13 residues. The germline gives CDR1 LNHDA, CDR2 SQIVND (reference sequence). The V gene lost 3 bases and the J gene lost 2 bases, with 6 bases spanning the gap. CDR3 sequence reads: CASSIQDTDTQYF. The CDR3 DNA reads TGTGCCAGTAGTATTCAGGACACAGATACGCAGTATTTT.

CDR3 in DNA: TGTGCCAGCAGCAAAGGATCGAGGAACACTAATGAAAAACTGTTTTTT. It yields the protein CASSKGSRNTNEKLFF. The chain is built from TRBV21-1 and TRBJ1-4. TRBV21-1 is a recognized pseudogene. CDR3 length: 16 residues.

The genes are TRBV18 and TRBJ2-7, with D maybe TRBD1 (5 bases). Trimming took 5 bases from V and 5 from J, leaving 10 bases between them. CDR1 and CDR2 (germline): KGHSH, LQKENI. The CDR3 extends over 12 amino acids. CDR3 amino acids: CASSAGPNEQYF. Here the CDR3 DNA reads TGTGCCAGCTCAGCAGGGCCCAACGAGCAGTACTTC.

In this sample, this clone turned up once. The V and J genes are TRBV19 and TRBJ2-1; either TRBD1 or TRBD2 may supply D (6 bases each). The CDR3 is 15 residues long. Germline lookup yields CDR1 LNHDA and CDR2 SQIVND (reference sequence). V lost 1 base and J 2 bases, leaving 9 bases between the germline ends. In DNA form, the CDR3 reads TGTGCCAGTAGTATAGCGGGGGCGGCCTACAATGAGCAGTTCTTC. This translates into CASSIAGAAYNEQFF.

This chain links TRBV30 with TRBJ2-1, with a tentative D call TRBD2 (6 bases). V lost 1 base and J 8 bases, leaving 9 bases between the germline ends. The CDR3 totals 12 residues. Germline CDR1 and CDR2: GTSNPN and SVGIG (reference sequence). The DNA of the CDR3 is TGTGCCTGGAGTGCTGGGGGGTATGAGCAGTTCTTC. Translating it yields CAWSAGGYEQFF. Full variable domain (outside the CDR3, taken from reference TRBV30 and TRBJ2-1): SQTIHQWPATLVQPVGSPLSLECTVEGTSNPNLYWYRQAAGRGLQLLFYSVGIGQISSEVPQNLSASRPQDRQFILSSKKLLLSDSGFYLCAWSAGGYEQFFGPGTRLTVL.

This sequence joins TRBV5-6 and TRBJ2-1; possibly TRBD1 for D (5 bases). V dropped 2 bases and J dropped 9 bases, with 6 bases sitting between them. From germline, CDR1 is SGHDT and CDR2 YYEEEE. The CDR3 is 11 residues long. The CDR3 DNA follows: TGTGCCAGCAGCTTAAGGGGTGAGCAGTTCTTC. The encoded protein is CASSLRGEQFF.

The V call is TRBV30, the J call TRBJ2-5; the D gene could be TRBD1 or TRBD2 (5 bases each). From germline, CDR1 is GTSNPN and CDR2 SVGIG (reference sequence). Trimming took 5 bases from V and 4 from J, leaving 11 bases between them. The CDR3 consists of 12 residues. CDR3 sequence (DNA): TGTGCCTGGGGGGCCAGCGGAGAGACCCAGTACTTC. It codes for CAWGASGETQYF.

CDR3 in amino acids: CASTVGGRGQETQYF. CDR3 coding DNA: TGCGCCAGCACCGTAGGCGGCAGGGGGCAAGAGACCCAGTACTTC. This chain links TRBV5-1 with TRBJ2-5; 7 bases match TRBD1. J was trimmed by 2 bases and V by 6 bases; bases with no gene match: 10. This CDR3 is 15 amino acids long. CDR1 and CDR2 (germline): SGHRS, YFSETQ. The entire variable domain, with the rest obtained from reference TRBV5-1 and TRBJ2-5, is as follows: KAGVTQTPRYLIKTRGQQVTLSCSPISGHRSVSWYQQTPGQGLQFLFEYFSETQRNKGNFPGRFSGRQFSNSRSEMNVSTLELGDSALYLCASTVGGRGQETQYFGPGTRLLVL.

This rearrangement joins TRBV19 to TRBJ2-3; TRBD1 is a possible D gene (6 bases). This CDR3 region has 13 residues. V was trimmed by 10 bases and J by 0 bases, leaving 11 bases between them. From germline, CDR1 is LNHDA and CDR2 SQIVND (reference sequence). The CDR3 region is CATWTASTDTQYF. The DNA of the CDR3 is TGTGCCACCTGGACAGCCAGCACAGATACGCAGTATTTT.

V usage is TRBV9 and J usage is TRBJ1-3; D is uncertain. The CDR3 extends over 14 amino acids. The germline gives CDR1 SGDLS, CDR2 YYNGEE. Trimming removed 0 bases from V and 0 bases from J, with 4 bases in between. The DNA of the CDR3 is TGTGCCAGCAGCGTAGAGATCTCTGGAAACACCATATATTTT. Translated: CASSVEISGNTIYF.

The CDR3 here is CASSFWQPNQPQHF. The DNA for the CDR3 is TGTGCCAGCAGCTTTTGGCAGCCCAATCAGCCCCAGCATTTT. The rearrangement links TRBV5-8 to TRBJ1-5; D call uncertain. The CDR3 is made up of 14 amino acids. The V gene lost 2 bases and the J gene lost 3 bases, with 9 bases spanning the gap. Germline V CDR1 and CDR2: SGHTS, YDEGEE.

J is TRBJ1-4 and V is TRBV7-2; 7 bases fit TRBD1. The CDR3 runs to 15 residues. V lost 2 bases to trimming and J lost 8 bases; unmatched junction nucleotides: 8. Germline CDR1 SGHTA, CDR2 FQGNSA. CDR3: CASSLFAGGEEKLFF. CDR3 in DNA: TGTGCCAGCAGCTTATTCGCAGGGGGAGAGGAAAAACTGTTTTTT.

J is TRBJ1-2 and V is TRBV6-4; 9 bases match TRBD1. CDR1 is MRHNA, CDR2 SNTAGT, per germline. Germline trimming cut 5 bases from V and 6 bases from J; bases unmatched to any gene: 10. The CDR3 totals 15 residues. The CDR3 nucleotides are TGTGCCAGCAGTCGACAGGGGGGGCTAGGCGATGGCTACACCTTC. Protein product: CASSRQGGLGDGYTF.

This clone was seen a handful of times. The J gene is TRBJ2-1, the V gene TRBV2, with 8 bases matching TRBD1. The CDR3 runs to 15 residues. Germline V lookup: CDR1 SNHLY, CDR2 FYNNEI. The V segment lost 6 bases and the J segment 5 bases; nucleotides outside the gene matches: 9. The CDR3 coding sequence is TGTGCCAGCAGAAACCAGCAGGGGGCGGACAATGAGCAGTTCTTC. As protein: CASRNQQGADNEQFF.

In its sample, this clone was seen once. V usage is TRBV19 and J usage is TRBJ2-3, with D perhaps TRBD2 (7 bases). The germline V gene has CDR1 LNHDA and CDR2 SQIVND (reference sequence). V lost 5 bases and J lost 5, with 17 bases in between. This CDR3 spans 15 amino acids. The CDR3 protein is CASSVWGGQQDTQYF. The CDR3 nucleotides read TGTGCCAGTAGTGTATGGGGGGGGCAGCAAGATACGCAGTATTTT.